This T cell receptor beta chain was profiled in a study of cytomegalovirus exposure and HLA in healthy donors. The PCR employed 60 Vbeta primers together with 13 Jbeta primers. Data came from immunoSEQ multiplex PCR; TCRdb stores just in-frame clones and leaves some out. This table holds about 170,000 clones. Study-wide findings and caveats: Previous analysis showed most TCR beta V segments were productive about 90% or about 30% of the time. Some highly shared sequence variants likely arose as a pipeline artifact. Apparent HLA restriction characterized most CMV-associated TCR beta chains in a later analysis.

This CDR3 region has 17 residues. The V and J ends lost 2 bases and 4 bases, in that order; junction bases with no gene match: 13. Germline assignment: CDR1 KGHSH and CDR2 LQKENI. On this clone: The antigen remains undetermined.

Sequencing was performed on PBMCs. The chain joins TRBV18 to TRBJ2-7; TRBD1 aligns across 8 bases. The sequence derives from a woman younger than 30 in good health and CMV-seropositive. CDR3 DNA sequence: TGTGCCAGCTCACCAATCGGCCAGGGGGCCAAGGAGTACGAGCAGTACTTC. This encodes CASSPIGQGAKEYEQYF.